This entry concerns a single TCR beta chain. These data originate in a study of beta chain features in type 1 diabetes. Reverse transcription of all isolated RNA meant that expressed TCRB transcripts were sequenced. Data came from immunoSEQ multiplex PCR; TCRdb stores just in-frame clones and leaves some out. The sample records about 620,000 clones, 15% to 17% being singletons. V lost 3 bases and J lost 3, with 6 bases in between. Germline V lookup: CDR1 SGDLS, CDR2 YYNGEE. This CDR3 has 12 residues. This TCR was sampled from a man between 18 and 35 years old in good health. V and J are TRBV9 and TRBJ2-5; no clear D. Sequenced input: naive CD4+ T cells from blood. CDR3 residues: CASSGPEETQYF. The CDR3 bases are TGTGCCAGCAGCGGGCCAGAAGAGACCCAGTACTTC.